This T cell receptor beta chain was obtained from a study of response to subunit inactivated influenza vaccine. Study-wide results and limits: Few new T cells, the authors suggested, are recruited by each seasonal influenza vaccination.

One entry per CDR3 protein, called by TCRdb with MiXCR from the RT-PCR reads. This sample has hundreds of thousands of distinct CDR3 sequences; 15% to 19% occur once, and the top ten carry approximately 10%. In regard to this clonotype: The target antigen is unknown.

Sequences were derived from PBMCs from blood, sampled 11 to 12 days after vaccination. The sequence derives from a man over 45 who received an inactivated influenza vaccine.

The CDR3 is CASHYETGALGYTF. Here the CDR3 DNA reads TGCGCCAGCCATTACGAGACAGGGGCGCTGGGCTACACCTTC. This sequence joins TRBV5-1 and TRBJ1-2; 8 bases line up with TRBD1. Germline V CDR1 and CDR2: SGHRS, YFSETQ. The CDR3 runs 14 residues. Trimming at V came to 7 bases and at J to 8 bases, leaving 13 bases not matched to a gene.